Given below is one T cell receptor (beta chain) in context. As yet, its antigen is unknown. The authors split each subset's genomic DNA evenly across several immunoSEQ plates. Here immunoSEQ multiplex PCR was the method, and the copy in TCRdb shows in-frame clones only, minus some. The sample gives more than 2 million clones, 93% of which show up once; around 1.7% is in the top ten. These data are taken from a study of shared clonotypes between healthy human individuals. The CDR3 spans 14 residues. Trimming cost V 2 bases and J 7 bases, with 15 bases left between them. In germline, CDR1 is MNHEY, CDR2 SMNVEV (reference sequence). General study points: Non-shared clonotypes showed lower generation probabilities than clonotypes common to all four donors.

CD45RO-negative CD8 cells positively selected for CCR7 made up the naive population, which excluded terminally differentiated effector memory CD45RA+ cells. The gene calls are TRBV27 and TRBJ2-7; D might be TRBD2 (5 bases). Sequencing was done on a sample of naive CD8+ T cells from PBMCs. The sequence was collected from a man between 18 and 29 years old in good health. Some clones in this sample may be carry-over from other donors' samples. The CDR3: CASSLRVRAEEQYF. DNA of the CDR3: TGTGCCAGCAGTTTAAGGGTCCGAGCGGAAGAGCAGTACTTC.